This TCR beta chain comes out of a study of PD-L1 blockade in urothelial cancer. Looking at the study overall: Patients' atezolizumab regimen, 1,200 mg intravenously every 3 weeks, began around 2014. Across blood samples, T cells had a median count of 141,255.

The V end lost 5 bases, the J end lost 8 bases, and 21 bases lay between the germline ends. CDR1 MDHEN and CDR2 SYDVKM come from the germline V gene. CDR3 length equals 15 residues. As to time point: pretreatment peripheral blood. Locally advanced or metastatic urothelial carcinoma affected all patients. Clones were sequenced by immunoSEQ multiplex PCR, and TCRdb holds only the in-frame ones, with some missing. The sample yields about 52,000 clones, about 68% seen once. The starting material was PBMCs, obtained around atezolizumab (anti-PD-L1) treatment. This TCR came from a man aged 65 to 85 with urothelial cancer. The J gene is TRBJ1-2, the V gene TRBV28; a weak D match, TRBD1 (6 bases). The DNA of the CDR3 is TGTGCCAGCAGTATGATTGGGGAGCGGGGGGGCGGCTACACCTTC. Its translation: CASSMIGERGGGYTF.